A single sample is the source of the 27 T cell receptor beta chains below, sequenced in a study of blood T cell repertoires in COVID-19. Clones were read by immunoSEQ multiplex PCR, and TCRdb kept only the in-frame ones, dropping some. Here the sample spans about 74,000 clones, just under 85% being singletons. Sequencing used peripheral blood. The source is a man aged 70 or older with acute or convalescent COVID-19.

This clone was seen once. This chain connects TRBV3-1 (or the pseudogene TRBV3-2) to TRBJ1-1; 11 nucleotides align to TRBD1. Looked up from germline, CDR1 is LGHDT and CDR2 is YNNKEL (reference sequence). J lost 14 bases, V lost 4 bases, and 9 bases had no gene match. The CDR3 spans 13 residues. CDR3 residues: CASSRGQGAGDFF. The CDR3 DNA sequence: TGTGCCAGCAGCCGCGGACAGGGGGCTGGAGACTTCTTT.

The V call is TRBV19, the J call TRBJ2-7; D uncertain. The CDR3 has 15 residues. Trimming cost V 0 bases and J 2 bases, with 11 bases left between them. Germline CDR1 is LNHDA and CDR2 is SQIVND (reference sequence). The CDR3 nucleotides read TGTGCCAGTAGTATAGATCCCGCCAGGACCTACGAGCAGTACTTC. This sequence encodes CASSIDPARTYEQYF.

The chain is built from TRBV15 and TRBJ2-1; tentatively, D is TRBD2 (6 bases). This CDR3 spans 13 amino acids. V dropped 1 base and J dropped 9 bases, with 10 bases sitting between them. Germline V gene lookup returns CDR1 LNHNV and CDR2 YYDKDF (reference sequence). This chain's CDR3 is CATSRGGVSEQFF. CDR3 in DNA: TGTGCCACCAGCAGAGGCGGGGTCAGTGAGCAGTTCTTC.

For the CDR3, the DNA is TGTGCCAGCCCTTTGGAGGGGCGGATGGAGACCCAGTACTTC. This sequence encodes CASPLEGRMETQYF. The genes are TRBV28 and TRBJ2-5; a possible D gene is TRBD2 (6 bases). V shed 8 bases and J shed 5 bases, with 18 bases lying between them. CDR1 and CDR2 from the germline V gene are MDHEN and SYDVKM. The CDR3 consists of 14 residues.

In its sample, this clone was seen once. The gene calls are TRBV5-4 and TRBJ1-1; 7 bases agree with TRBD1. The CDR3 extends over 15 amino acids. V gave up 0 bases and J gave up 0 bases; unmatched junction bases: 2. CDR1 SGHNT and CDR2 YYREEE come from the germline V gene (reference sequence). The CDR3 loop reads CASSLGGGMNTEAFF. CDR3 bases: TGTGCCAGCAGCTTGGGAGGGGGCATGAACACTGAAGCTTTCTTT.

In this sample, this clone turned up a few times. The chain is built from TRBV19 and TRBJ2-3, with 10 bases fitting TRBD1. V lost 4 bases, J lost 5 bases, and 12 bases stayed unmatched. This CDR3 has 17 residues. Germline assignment: CDR1 LNHDA and CDR2 SQIVND (reference sequence). The CDR3 nucleotides read TGTGCCAGTAGTAAAGGGGACAGGGGCCCCCCGGGAGATACGCAGTATTTT. The encoded protein is CASSKGDRGPPGDTQYF.

V gene TRBV6-6 combines with J gene TRBJ2-1; 7 nucleotides align to TRBD1. The CDR3 runs 15 residues. CDR1 MNHNY and CDR2 SVGAGI come from the germline V gene (reference sequence). The V segment lost 4 bases and the J segment 6 bases; nucleotides outside the gene matches: 9. The DNA for the CDR3 is TGTGCCAGCAGTTTGAAGGGGGCAAGTGTCAATGAGCAGTTCTTC. It is translated as CASSLKGASVNEQFF.

This chain uses TRBV2 with TRBJ2-1; 10 bases are a match to TRBD2. This CDR3 is 13 amino acids long. Germline-derived CDR1 and CDR2 are SNHLY and FYNNEI. The J segment lost 6 bases and the V segment lost 6 bases, leaving 2 bases of the junction unmatched. Here the CDR3 reads CASSTSGINEQFF. The CDR3 coding sequence is TGTGCCAGCAGCACTAGCGGGATCAATGAGCAGTTCTTC.

V and J are TRBV25-1 and TRBJ2-1, with 8 bases identical to TRBD2. Germline CDR1 is MGHDK and CDR2 is SYGVNS. CDR3 length equals 16 residues. V trimming: 7 bases; J trimming: 6 bases; junction bases outside the gene matches: 14. The CDR3 reads CASTRREREFSNEQFF. CDR3 in DNA: TGTGCCAGCACCCGTCGGGAGCGGGAGTTTTCCAATGAGCAGTTCTTC.

The rearrangement links TRBV6-5 to TRBJ2-7; maybe TRBD1 (5 bases). This CDR3 is built from 12 residues. V was cut by 8 bases and J by 1 base, with 9 bases left in between. Germline-derived CDR1 and CDR2 are MNHEY and SVGAGI. The CDR3 loop is CASRKGSYEQYF. The CDR3, as DNA: TGTGCCAGCCGGAAGGGGTCCTACGAGCAGTACTTC.

The genes are TRBV7-9 and TRBJ2-2; 8 nucleotides align to TRBD2. Germline trimming cut 8 bases from V and 5 bases from J; bases unmatched to any gene: 7. CDR3 length: 14 amino acids. Germline-derived CDR1 and CDR2 are SEHNR and FQNEAQ (reference sequence). CDR3 loop: CASRRGGQTGELFF. The CDR3 bases are TGTGCCAGCCGGCGCGGGGGGCAAACCGGGGAGCTGTTTTTT.

The rearrangement links TRBV18 to TRBJ2-2; the D is unclear. CDR3 length equals 12 residues. Between the trimmed V and J ends, which lost 5 bases and 7 bases, there was a span of 8 bases. Looked up from germline, CDR1 is KGHSH and CDR2 is LQKENI. CDR3 in amino acids: CASSKSGGELFF. CDR3 DNA: TGTGCCAGCTCAAAGTCGGGCGGGGAGCTGTTTTTT. Looking up the rest from reference TRBV18 and TRBJ2-2 gives the full variable domain: NAGVMQNPRHLVRRRGQEARLRCSPMKGHSHVYWYRQLPEEGLKFMVYLQKENIIDESGMPKERFSAEFPKEGPSILRIQQVVRGDSAAYFCASSKSGGELFFGEGSRLTVL.

V usage is TRBV5-1 and J usage is TRBJ2-5; D is ambiguous. CDR1 and CDR2 (germline): SGHRS, YFSETQ. The CDR3 covers 13 residues. Trimming left V 0 bases short and J 5 bases short, with 8 bases between. Here the CDR3 reads CASSLVIGETQYF. The CDR3 DNA sequence: TGCGCCAGCAGCTTGGTCATCGGGGAGACCCAGTACTTC.

This sequence joins TRBV18 and TRBJ1-1; 8 bases map to TRBD1. With V trimmed by 4 bases and J by 8 bases, 15 bases remained unmatched. Germline lookup yields CDR1 KGHSH and CDR2 LQKENI. This CDR3 is 16 amino acids long. CDR3 loop: CASSRPSGTGRREAFF. CDR3 coding DNA: TGTGCCAGCTCACGCCCCTCCGGGACAGGCCGACGGGAAGCTTTCTTT.

CDR3 bases: TGTGCCAGCAGCGTAGCCCCGGGAGGATTCACAGATACGCAGTATTTT. It yields the protein CASSVAPGGFTDTQYF. V usage is TRBV9 and J usage is TRBJ2-3; 7 bases are shared with TRBD2. The V segment lost 0 bases and the J segment 2 bases; nucleotides outside the gene matches: 6. CDR1 is SGDLS and CDR2 is YYNGEE in the germline V gene. The CDR3 consists of 16 residues.

Concerning this clone: The same CDR3 is also encoded by other DNA sequences in this sample. The V call is TRBV3-1 (or the pseudogene TRBV3-2), the J call TRBJ1-3, with D unresolved. Trimming took off 1 base at V and 4 bases at J, with 5 bases between the two ends. The CDR3 runs to 13 residues. Per the germline V gene, CDR1 is LGHDT and CDR2 is YNNKEL (reference sequence). The CDR3 here is CASSQVEGNTIYF. For the CDR3, the DNA is TGTGCCAGCAGCCAAGTTGAGGGAAACACCATATATTTT.

The chain carries TRBV3-1 (or the pseudogene TRBV3-2) and TRBJ1-3; maybe TRBD1 (5 bases). The CDR3 loop spans 16 amino acids. V was clipped by 4 bases and J by 0 bases, with 13 bases between them. Germline-derived CDR1 and CDR2 are LGHDT and YNNKEL (reference sequence). The CDR3 here is CASSPQMGGSGNTIYF. The CDR3 DNA follows: TGTGCCAGCAGCCCCCAAATGGGGGGCTCTGGAAACACCATATATTTT.

The DNA of the CDR3 is TGTGCCAGCAGAGCGGACCGCTCTAACTATGGCTACACCTTC. Its protein product is CASRADRSNYGYTF. V is TRBV2 and J is TRBJ1-2, with D uncertain. Germline V gene sequence: CDR1 SNHLY, CDR2 FYNNEI. The CDR3 extends over 14 amino acids. V was shortened by 6 bases and J by 0 bases, with 11 bases between the two germline ends.

V gene TRBV24-1 combines with J gene TRBJ2-3; a weak D match, TRBD2 (6 bases). The CDR3 spans 14 residues. Looked up from germline, CDR1 is KGHDR and CDR2 is SFDVKD. V was cut by 6 bases and J by 2 bases, with 11 bases left in between. CDR3 sequence (DNA): TGTGCCACCAGTAAGCCGGGGGACACAGATACGCAGTATTTT. It encodes CATSKPGDTDTQYF.

The chain has TRBV11-2 and TRBJ2-6; 7 positions agree with TRBD1. The CDR3 spans 17 residues. CDR1 and CDR2 from the germline V gene are SGHAT and FQNNGV. The V segment lost 3 bases and the J segment 0 bases; nucleotides outside the gene matches: 5. The CDR3 here is CASSFLRGYSGANVLTF. The CDR3 DNA sequence: TGTGCCAGCAGCTTCCTCAGGGGGTACTCTGGGGCCAACGTCCTGACTTTC.

The chain combines TRBV2 with TRBJ1-1, with D tentatively TRBD1 (5 bases). Trimming left V 4 bases short and J 4 bases short, with 10 bases between. Per the germline V gene, CDR1 is SNHLY and CDR2 is FYNNEI. This CDR3 is built from 13 residues. CDR3 DNA sequence: TGTGCCAGCAGTGGGGGCTTGGCCACTGAAGCTTTCTTT. Translating gives CASSGGLATEAFF.

The rearrangement links TRBV18 to TRBJ2-7; the match to TRBD1 covers 9 bases. The CDR3 sequence is 15 residues long. Trimming removed 3 bases from V and 5 bases from J; junction bases left unmatched: 8. Germline lookup yields CDR1 KGHSH and CDR2 LQKENI. The DNA for the CDR3 is TGTGCCAGCTCACCCCCGGGACAGGGCGTACACGAGCAGTACTTC. Translated, it gives CASSPPGQGVHEQYF.

This chain uses TRBV19 with TRBJ2-2; D possibly corresponds to TRBD2 (6 bases). The V end lost 10 bases, the J end lost 3 bases, and 18 bases lay between the germline ends. CDR3 length equals 15 residues. The germline gives CDR1 LNHDA, CDR2 SQIVND (reference sequence). CDR3 in DNA: TGTGCCACCCAACGCCGGGACTCGTACACCGGGGAGCTGTTTTTT. It yields the protein CATQRRDSYTGELFF.

V gene TRBV28 combines with J gene TRBJ1-5, with no clear D. CDR3 size: 14 residues. V lost 3 bases to trimming and J lost 4 bases, with 10 bases between them. Germline V lookup: CDR1 MDHEN, CDR2 SYDVKM. The CDR3 bases are TGTGCCAGCAGTTTTTCCAACGGGAATCAGCCCCAGCATTTT. It encodes CASSFSNGNQPQHF.

The J gene is TRBJ1-6, the V gene TRBV5-1, with a tentative D call TRBD1 (6 bases). CDR3 length equals 15 residues. Germline values: CDR1 SGHRS, CDR2 YFSETQ. V lost 0 bases and J lost 7, with 11 bases in between. CDR3 amino acids: CASSLVQGGNSPLHF. CDR3 in DNA: TGCGCCAGCAGCTTGGTACAGGGCGGCAATTCACCCCTCCACTTT.

The V call is TRBV18, the J call TRBJ2-3; D is uncertain. Trimming stripped 0 bases from V and 4 bases from J, with 8 bases between. The CDR3 extends over 14 amino acids. Looked up from germline, CDR1 is KGHSH and CDR2 is LQKENI. The CDR3 region has the DNA TGTGCCAGCTCACCACCGTCAGTCGCAGATACGCAGTATTTT. This gives the protein CASSPPSVADTQYF.

The gene calls are TRBV6-5 and TRBJ2-2, with D tentatively TRBD2 (6 bases). The CDR3 covers 14 residues. Trimming stripped 3 bases from V and 6 bases from J, with 11 bases between. Germline V gene sequence: CDR1 MNHEY, CDR2 SVGAGI. The CDR3 spells CASSYGGESGELFF. DNA for the CDR3: TGTGCCAGCAGTTATGGAGGGGAGTCCGGGGAGCTGTTTTTT.